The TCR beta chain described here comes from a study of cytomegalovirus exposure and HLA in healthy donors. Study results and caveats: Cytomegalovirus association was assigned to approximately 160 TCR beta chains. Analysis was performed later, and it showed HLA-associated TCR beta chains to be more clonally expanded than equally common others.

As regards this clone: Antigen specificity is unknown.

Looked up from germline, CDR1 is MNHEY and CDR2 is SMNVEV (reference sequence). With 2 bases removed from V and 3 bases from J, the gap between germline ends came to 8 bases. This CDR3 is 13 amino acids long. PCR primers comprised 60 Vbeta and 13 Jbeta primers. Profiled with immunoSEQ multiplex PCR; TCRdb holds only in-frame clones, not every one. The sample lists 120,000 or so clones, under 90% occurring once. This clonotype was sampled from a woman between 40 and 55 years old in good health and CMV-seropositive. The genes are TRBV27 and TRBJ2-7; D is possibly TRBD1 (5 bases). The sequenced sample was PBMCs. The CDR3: CASSLTGDYEQYF. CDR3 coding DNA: TGTGCCAGCAGTTTAACAGGAGACTACGAGCAGTACTTC.